Below are 27 T cell receptor beta chains sequenced from a single sample in a study of metastatic and nonmetastatic thyroid tumors (dated by TCRdb to 2019 to 2021). Before undergoing thyroid surgery, none of the patients had been given any kind of treatment. The library was produced with PCR. Sequencing took place on an Illumina HiSeq 4000. TCRdb trimmed public reads at Q25 via fastp, called clones via MiXCR and kept in-frame beta chains. In all, the sample holds under 95,000 clones, and approximately 9% of those were seen once. The ten largest clonotypes hold 8% to 10% of the sample. The sample comprised blood. These receptors came from a female donor with papillary thyroid cancer or a benign thyroid nodule (not recorded which). Some clones in this sample may be carry-over from other donors' samples.

This clone was counted at least ten times. This sequence joins TRBV5-1 and TRBJ1-1, with D possibly TRBD1 on 5 matching bases. The CDR3 loop spans 12 amino acids. Germline V lookup: CDR1 SGHRS, CDR2 YFSETQ. Trimming took 7 bases from V and 1 from J, leaving 8 bases between them. The CDR3 sequence is CASSGGNTEAFF. The CDR3 bases are TGCGCCAGCTCCGGGGGGAACACTGAAGCTTTCTTT.

This clone came up many times. The gene calls are TRBV19 and TRBJ1-2; D unclear. The CDR3 extends over 14 amino acids. Trimming cost V 4 bases and J 6 bases, with 15 bases left between them. The V gene's germline CDR1 is LNHDA and CDR2 SQIVND (reference sequence). The CDR3 sequence is CASSTADILDGYTF. In nucleotides, the CDR3 is TGTGCCAGTAGTACGGCCGACATTTTGGATGGCTACACCTTC.

In this sample, this clone turned up many times. The V and J genes are TRBV6-2 or TRBV6-3 and TRBJ2-2, with 7 bases lining up with TRBD1. V lost 6 bases, J lost 1 base, and 2 bases stayed unmatched. The CDR3 runs 14 residues. CDR1 is MNHEY, CDR2 SVGEGT, per germline. The CDR3 region is CASSRTGNTGELFF. The CDR3 DNA reads as TGTGCCAGCAGCCGGACAGGGAACACCGGGGAGCTGTTTTTT.

Many counts were recorded for this clone. The rearrangement links TRBV6-1 to TRBJ2-1, with a tentative D call TRBD1 (5 bases). This CDR3 region has 12 residues. Germline assignment: CDR1 MNHNS and CDR2 SASEGT. Trimming removed 5 bases at V and 6 bases at J, with 8 bases between. This CDR3 is CASSKGVNEQFF. CDR3 bases: TGTGCCAGCAGTAAAGGGGTCAATGAGCAGTTCTTC.

This clone was counted many times. The rearrangement uses TRBV10-3 and TRBJ2-7, with D perhaps TRBD1 or TRBD2 (5 bases each). CDR3 length equals 16 residues. Per germline, CDR1 ENHRY and CDR2 SYGVKD. Trimming shortened V by 3 bases and J by 5 bases, and 20 bases separated the two germline ends. The CDR3 loop is CAISDQARAGRHEQYF. CDR3 in DNA: TGTGCCATCAGTGATCAGGCGAGGGCAGGGCGACACGAGCAGTACTTC.

This clone was counted at least ten times. This chain uses TRBV27 with TRBJ2-3; 8 bases align to TRBD1. Trimming removed 6 bases from V and 4 bases from J; junction bases left unmatched: 6. Germline V gives CDR1 MNHEY, CDR2 SMNVEV (reference sequence). The CDR3 consists of 14 residues. The chain's CDR3 is CASRTGDLADTQYF. DNA for the CDR3: TGTGCCAGCAGGACAGGGGATCTTGCAGATACGCAGTATTTT.

This clone was counted many times. This chain connects TRBV5-1 to TRBJ1-2; 9 nucleotides line up with TRBD1. The CDR3 is 14 amino acids. Germline CDR1 reads SGHRS; CDR2 reads YFSETQ. Trimming at V came to 7 bases and at J to 2 bases, leaving 6 bases not matched to a gene. CDR3 sequence (DNA): TGCGCCAGCCGATCCGGGACAGGGAACTATGGCTACACCTTC. Its translation is CASRSGTGNYGYTF.

This clone was counted a few times. A read error may be the cause here, since a much bigger clone is one base away. CDR3 in amino acids: CASSETSGGAYEQYV. CDR3 DNA: TGTGCCAGCAGCGAAACTAGCGGGGGGGCCTACGAGCAGTACGTC. The V call is TRBV5-6, the J call TRBJ2-7; TRBD2 agrees at 13 bases. The CDR3 loop spans 15 amino acids. With 4 bases clipped from V and 2 bases from J, the junction kept 3 bases outside the gene matches. Germline V gene data show CDR1 as SGHDT and CDR2 as YYEEEE.

The genes are TRBV2 and TRBJ2-1, with TRBD1 matching over 10 bases. Germline lookup yields CDR1 SNHLY and CDR2 FYNNEI. Germline trimming cut 0 bases from V and 7 bases from J; bases unmatched to any gene: 6. The CDR3 is 16 amino acids. This chain's CDR3 is CASSEADRGLLNEQFF. In nucleotides, the CDR3 is TGTGCCAGCAGTGAAGCAGACAGGGGGCTTCTTAATGAGCAGTTCTTC.

Many counts were recorded for this clone. The V gene is TRBV3-1, the J gene TRBJ1-6; D may be TRBD1 (6 bases). This CDR3 is 13 amino acids long. CDR1 LGHDT and CDR2 YNNKEL come from the germline V gene (reference sequence). Trimming stripped 6 bases from V and 8 bases from J, with 11 bases between. The CDR3: CASRSGAHSPLHF. The DNA for the CDR3 is TGTGCCAGCAGGTCGGGGGCTCATTCACCCCTCCACTTT.

This clone was seen ten or more times. V and J are TRBV10-3 and TRBJ2-7; D remains unclear. Trimming cost V 5 bases and J 6 bases, with 14 bases left between them. The CDR3 sequence is 13 residues long. Germline V gene lookup returns CDR1 ENHRY and CDR2 SYGVKD. Here the CDR3 reads CAISSYTVPEQYF. CDR3 nucleotides: TGTGCCATCAGTTCTTATACGGTACCCGAGCAGTACTTC.

This clone occurred many times. The chain recombines TRBV18 with TRBJ2-7; 8 positions match TRBD1. V dropped 2 bases and J dropped 4; count of bases not matched to a gene: 10. Germline CDR1 is KGHSH and CDR2 is LQKENI. CDR3 length: 16 amino acids. The CDR3 sequence: CASSPGPGTGYYEQYF. The CDR3 region has the DNA TGTGCCAGCTCACCAGGTCCCGGGACAGGATATTACGAGCAGTACTTC.

Turning to this clone: A much larger clone is a single base away; this may be a read error. The gene calls are TRBV5-1 and TRBJ2-5, with a tentative D call TRBD2 (5 bases). The CDR3 covers 11 residues. The germline CDR1 and CDR2 sequences are SGHRS and YFSETQ. V was shortened by 2 bases and J by 9 bases, with 8 bases between the two germline ends. The CDR3 spells CASSFSEAQYF. The CDR3 DNA follows: TGCGCCAGCAGCTTTAGCGAGGCCCAGTACTTC.

This clone has at least ten counts. The chain is built from TRBV7-9 and TRBJ1-2; TRBD1 aligns across 7 bases. The junction had 4 bases not matched to a gene; V was cut back by 3 bases and J by 0 bases. Germline CDR1 SEHNR, CDR2 FQNEAQ (reference sequence). CDR3 size: 15 residues. The CDR3 sequence is CASSLDRQANYGYTF. The DNA of the CDR3 is TGTGCCAGCAGCTTGGACAGGCAAGCTAACTATGGCTACACCTTC.

This clone has only a few counts. This may come from a read error, since a much larger clone is one base off. Other DNA sequences in the sample encode the same CDR3. V and J are TRBV6-2 or TRBV6-3 and TRBJ2-1; weak D call: TRBD1 (6 bases). The ends were cut back, 2 bases at V and 9 bases at J, with 20 bases in the middle. The CDR3 is 16 residues long. The germline gives CDR1 MNHEY, CDR2 SVGEGT. The CDR3 loop is CASSYGGSGGLGEQFF. CDR3 DNA: TGTGCCAGCAGTTACGGTGGGAGTGGGGGCCTCGGTGAGCAGTTCTTC.

The gene calls are TRBV6-4 and TRBJ2-2, with D tentatively TRBD2 (6 bases). V lost 5 bases and J lost 1, with 11 bases in between. Germline lookup yields CDR1 MRHNA and CDR2 SNTAGT. This CDR3 has 15 amino acids. The CDR3 region is CASSPGLENTGELFF. The CDR3 DNA reads TGTGCCAGCAGTCCGGGACTGGAGAACACCGGGGAGCTGTTTTTT.

Concerning this clone: The junction and the germline gene differ at one end; a read error may be behind it. The V and J genes are TRBV6-6 and TRBJ2-7; 12 bases are shared with TRBD2. The germline V gene has CDR1 MNHNY and CDR2 SVGAGI (reference sequence). The CDR3 totals 15 residues. CDR3 in DNA: TGTGCCAGCATTTACTCTAGCGGGGGGGCCTACGGGCAGTACTTC. It encodes CASIYSSGGAYGQYF.

This clone was seen more than once but under ten times. The chain couples TRBV20-1 to TRBJ2-7, with 8 bases lining up with TRBD2. The CDR3 runs 14 residues. V lost 0 bases and J lost 2; bases outside the gene matches: 3. Germline values: CDR1 DFQATT, CDR2 SNEGSKA (reference sequence). CDR3 in DNA: TGCAGTGCTAGAGAGGCGGGGGGAGCCTACGAGCAGTACTTC. It codes for CSAREAGGAYEQYF.

This clone was observed at least ten times. The chain uses TRBV19 and TRBJ1-1; TRBD1 agrees at 8 bases. The CDR3 is 13 residues long. The J segment lost 8 bases and the V segment lost 5 bases, leaving 7 bases of the junction unmatched. The V gene's germline CDR1 is LNHDA and CDR2 SQIVND (reference sequence). The CDR3 DNA reads as TGTGCCAGTAGTCCTGAATGGACAGGGGAAGCTTTCTTT. It encodes CASSPEWTGEAFF.

Ten or more counts support this clone. The chain joins TRBV6-1 to TRBJ1-4; D might be TRBD1 (6 bases). This CDR3 has 14 amino acids. V shed 6 bases and J shed 4 bases, with 12 bases lying between them. CDR1 and CDR2 (germline): MNHNS, SASEGT. The CDR3 sequence: CASSLGQSNEKLFF. The CDR3 DNA follows: TGTGCCAGCAGCCTCGGACAGAGTAATGAAAAACTGTTTTTT.

V gene TRBV6-1 combines with J gene TRBJ1-2, with D uncertain. This CDR3 has 10 residues. The germline V and J ends were trimmed by 1 base and 10 bases, with 4 bases remaining between them. Germline loops: CDR1 MNHNS, CDR2 SASEGT. CDR3 bases: TGTGCCAGCAGTGAAGGGGTCTACACCTTC. Translation: CASSEGVYTF.

In the case of this clone: A read error may explain this, as a much larger clone is one base away. This CDR3 is also generated by other DNA sequences in the sample. The V and J genes are TRBV5-1 and TRBJ2-1; 11 bases agree with TRBD2. J was trimmed by 8 bases and V by 3 bases; bases with no gene match: 10. The germline CDR1 and CDR2 sequences are SGHRS and YFSETQ. The CDR3 has 16 residues. CDR3 protein: CASSSSGGPYNDEQFF. The CDR3 nucleotides read TGCGCCAGCAGCTCTAGCGGGGGGCCATACAACGATGAGCAGTTCTTC.

The sample holds many counts of this clone. The chain combines TRBV9 with TRBJ1-2, with D possibly matching TRBD1 (5 bases). Trimming took off 7 bases at V and 4 bases at J, with 8 bases between the two ends. The CDR3 extends over 11 amino acids. Germline V lookup: CDR1 SGDLS, CDR2 YYNGEE. The CDR3 coding sequence is TGTGCCAGCGGGGGTAGCTATGGCTACACCTTC. It specifies CASGGSYGYTF.

As regards this clone: A much larger clone differs from this one at a single base, so this may be a read error. The J gene is TRBJ2-2, the V gene TRBV28, with D unclear. The CDR3 extends over 11 amino acids. Trimming pared 8 bases from V and 7 bases from J, leaving 8 bases between. Looked up from germline, CDR1 is MDHEN and CDR2 is SYDVKM. In nucleotides, the CDR3 is TGTGCCAGCGCGATAAACGGGGAGCTGTTTTTT. It translates to CASAINGELFF.

This clone was detected ten times or more. The V gene is TRBV6-1, the J gene TRBJ2-1; the match to TRBD1 covers 7 bases. Trimming took 6 bases from V and 2 from J; bases not matched to a gene: 7. Per germline, CDR1 MNHNS and CDR2 SASEGT. The CDR3 is 15 amino acids. CDR3 region: CASRGNRGPYNEQFF. For the CDR3, the DNA is TGTGCCAGCAGAGGTAACAGGGGACCCTACAATGAGCAGTTCTTC.

Many counts were recorded for this clone. This chain links TRBV5-1 with TRBJ2-5; 7 bases line up with TRBD1. V was clipped by 4 bases and J by 3 bases; unmatched bases: 6. Germline V lookup: CDR1 SGHRS, CDR2 YFSETQ. The CDR3 loop spans 14 amino acids. The CDR3 is CASSETGTEETQYF. The CDR3 DNA reads as TGCGCCAGCAGCGAAACCGGGACAGAAGAGACCCAGTACTTC.

Ten or more counts support this clone. The identical CDR3 is also encoded by other nucleotide sequences in the sample. The chain has TRBV19 and TRBJ2-3, with 9 bases that match TRBD2. The V gene end was trimmed by 8 bases and the J gene end by 1 base; junction bases not matched to a gene: 1. Germline CDR1 and CDR2: LNHDA and SQIVND (reference sequence). This CDR3 comprises 13 residues. CDR3 in DNA: TGTGCCAGTTCTAGCGGGGGCACAGATACGCAGTATTTT. Encoded protein: CASSSGGTDTQYF.